The clone carrying this T cell receptor beta chain has only one observation. Its antigen remains unknown. Primers included in the PCR were 60 Vbeta and 13 Jbeta primers. Using immunoSEQ multiplex PCR, the repertoire was profiled, and TCRdb retains in-frame clones only, with some absent. The sample consists of some 60,000 clones, less than 85% of them appearing once. The CDR3 sequence is 16 residues long. V shed 4 bases, J shed 1 base, and the junction held 7 bases outside the gene matches. Germline V gene data show CDR1 as SGHDT and CDR2 as YYEEEE. This entry belongs to a study of cytomegalovirus exposure and HLA in healthy donors. Overall study findings and caveats: Later analysis revealed greater clonal expansion in HLA-associated TCR beta chains than in equally common others. Relative to the approximately 680-donor mean, N-insertions were reportedly fewer in an Asian-associated ancestry cluster in a later analysis.

The rearrangement joins TRBV5-6 to TRBJ1-5; TRBD1 aligns across 8 bases. The sequence was collected from a woman younger than 45 in good health and CMV-seronegative. The specimen was PBMCs. CDR3 DNA sequence: TGTGCCAGCAGCCCCGGGACAGGAAGGAGCAATCAGCCCCAGCATTTT. Translation: CASSPGTGRSNQPQHF.